Included here is one T cell receptor (beta chain) sequence, with context. Its specificity is not known. Repertoires were generated with immunoSEQ multiplex PCR, while TCRdb's copy carries only in-frame clones and drops some. Altogether roughly 1,500,000 clones are present, approximately 98.5% being singletons, with the ten largest covering approximately 0.4%. The sample is drawn from a study of shared clonotypes between healthy human individuals. Study summary: Each donor's CD8 memory used one plate, CD8 naive two, each CD4 subset three.

CDR3 size: 11 residues. Per the germline V gene, CDR1 is SNHLY and CDR2 is FYNNEI. V lost 9 bases and J lost 7, with 9 bases in between. The study, taken as a whole, reports: A handful of donors had about 5.1% of their naive CD4 clonotypes in common. Lower generation probabilities were found for non-shared clonotypes than for those shared by all four donors.

The chain carries TRBV2 and TRBJ1-4; D not certain. This TCR was recovered from a man aged 25-45 years in good health. The sequenced material came from naive CD4+ T cells sorted from blood. This sample's subset: CD45RA+ positively selected. The CDR3 nucleotides read TGTGCCAGTAGGTCGGTTGAAAAACTGTTTTTT. This encodes CASRSVEKLFF.